The next 11 T cell receptor beta chains were all read from a single sample in a study of regulatory T cells in long-lasting Graves disease (dated by TCRdb to the early 2020s). Receptor amplification or capture employed multiplex PCR. TCRdb lists the instrument as Illumina HiSeq 4000. CDR3 regions were amplified by Arm-PCR with iRepertoire HTBI primers to construct TCR beta libraries. The public sequencing data were trimmed at Q25 with fastp and processed into clonotypes with MiXCR by TCRdb, which kept only in-frame beta chains. A single entry per CDR3 protein holds the most common genes and DNA from its merged rows. Recorded for this sample are roughly 420,000 distinct CDR3 sequences; approximately 16% of them occurred a single time. The ten largest make up about 23% of the sample. This specimen's time point label, interpreted: newly diagnosed GD, antithyroid drugs for less than 3 months. RNA was extracted from PBMCs in TRIzol for both TCR sequencing and RNA sequencing.

This sample was shared with a second study, whose subject was T cells in Graves' hyperthyroidism and ophthalmopathy.

The input for sequencing was peripheral blood mononuclear cells (PBMCs), taken at new diagnosis, from a patient treated with antithyroid drugs. All receptors derive from a woman between 18 and 29 years old with Graves disease. Donor details come from another sample of the same person, matched by shared clones.

This clonotype was observed at least ten times. This chain's CDR3 is CASSSDRGVADTQYF. The DNA of the CDR3 is TGTGCCAGCTCGTCCGACAGGGGAGTCGCAGATACGCAGTATTTT. The chain has TRBV18 and TRBJ2-3; TRBD1 matches 8 bases. Germline V gene sequence: CDR1 KGHSH, CDR2 LQKENI. Trimming removed 6 bases from V and 4 bases from J; junction bases left unmatched: 9. The CDR3 has 15 residues.

The V gene is TRBV9, the J gene TRBJ2-2; D possibly corresponds to TRBD2 (7 bases). The germline gives CDR1 SGDLS, CDR2 YYNGEE. The V gene lost 0 bases and the J gene lost 0 bases, with 9 bases spanning the gap. The CDR3 is made up of 16 amino acids. CDR3 sequence reads: CASSVGGGPNTGELFF. CDR3 DNA: TGTGCCAGCAGCGTAGGGGGGGGCCCGAACACCGGGGAGCTGTTTTTT.

This clonotype was observed many times. V usage is TRBV20-1 and J usage is TRBJ2-7, with TRBD1 matching over 9 bases. The CDR3 contains 15 residues. V trimming: 2 bases; J trimming: 5 bases; junction bases outside the gene matches: 10. Germline loops: CDR1 DFQATT, CDR2 SNEGSKA (reference sequence). CDR3 sequence reads: CSARPWAGDRDEQYF. The DNA of the CDR3 is TGCAGTGCTAGACCTTGGGCAGGGGACAGGGACGAGCAGTACTTC.

This clonotype showed up many times. The rearrangement uses TRBV28 and TRBJ1-2; D uncertain. This CDR3 region has 11 residues. CDR1 and CDR2 (germline): MDHEN, SYDVKM. V was pared by 7 bases and J by 4 bases, with 7 bases between. CDR3 sequence reads: CASMKGYGYTF. CDR3 DNA sequence: TGTGCCAGCATGAAAGGCTATGGCTACACCTTC.

A few counts support this clonotype. This chain uses TRBV14 with TRBJ2-3, with 8 nucleotides matching TRBD1. Germline V gives CDR1 SGHDN, CDR2 FVKESK. V gave up 1 base and J gave up 2 bases; unmatched junction bases: 5. The CDR3 is 16 residues long. The CDR3 region is CASSQGTGWFTDTQYF. For the CDR3, the DNA is TGTGCCAGCAGCCAAGGGACAGGGTGGTTCACAGATACGCAGTATTTT.

For this clonotype: This could be a read error, since a much larger clone is one nucleotide away. The chain carries TRBV3-1 and TRBJ1-1; D is uncertain. Germline V gene lookup returns CDR1 LGHDT and CDR2 YNNKEL (reference sequence). The CDR3 covers 14 residues. Trimming pared 1 base from V and 4 bases from J, leaving 10 bases between. The CDR3, as DNA: TGTGCCAGCAGCCAAGTAGGAGTGAGCACTGAAGCTTTCTTT. This gives the protein CASSQVGVSTEAFF.

This clonotype was observed many times. The rearrangement uses TRBV28 and TRBJ2-7, with TRBD2 identical over 7 bases. CDR1 is MDHEN, CDR2 SYDVKM, per germline. J lost 6 bases, V lost 4 bases, and 12 bases had no gene match. CDR3 length: 15 residues. The CDR3 DNA is TGTGCCAGCAGTTCACCGGGACTAATGACGGCCGAGCAGTACTTC. Protein product: CASSSPGLMTAEQYF.

This clonotype showed up just a few times. The chain combines TRBV12-3 or TRBV12-4 with TRBJ2-1; 8 nucleotides match TRBD2. The junction had 17 bases not matched to a gene; V was cut back by 6 bases and J by 10 bases. This CDR3 has 16 residues. The CDR3 bases are TGTGCCAGCAGCCCAACGGGGGGGGCATATGTGTGGGAGCAGTTCTTC. This codes for CASSPTGGAYVWEQFF.

As for this clonotype: This may come from a read error, since a much larger clone is one base off. The chain combines TRBV20-1 with TRBJ2-7; 7 nucleotides align to TRBD2. The germline gives CDR1 DFQATT, CDR2 SNEGSKA (reference sequence). V lost 6 bases, J lost 4 bases, and 15 bases stayed unmatched. The CDR3 loop spans 15 amino acids. CDR3 protein: CSAATLSGLPYEQYF. The DNA of the CDR3 is TGCAGTGCAGCGACCCTTTCGGGACTACCTTACGAGCAGTACTTC.

The chain uses TRBV18 and TRBJ2-4; D gene uncertain. Germline CDR1 KGHSH, CDR2 LQKENI. CDR3 length: 14 amino acids. With 2 bases removed from V and 0 bases from J, the gap between germline ends came to 5 bases. CDR3: CASSPSLAKNIQYF. CDR3 in DNA: TGTGCCAGCTCACCATCTCTAGCCAAAAACATTCAGTACTTC.

This clonotype was recorded at least ten times. This chain connects TRBV6-5 to TRBJ2-1; D may be TRBD2 (5 bases). V was trimmed by 1 base and J by 4 bases, leaving 11 bases between them. Germline-derived CDR1 and CDR2 are MNHEY and SVGAGI. The CDR3 sequence is 15 residues long. The CDR3: CASSYFPGSYNEQFF. The CDR3 region has the DNA TGTGCCAGCAGTTACTTCCCGGGGTCATACAATGAGCAGTTCTTC.